These 9 T cell receptor beta chains came from one sample sequenced in a study of shared clonotypes between healthy human individuals. The data were produced by immunoSEQ multiplex PCR, yet TCRdb's version contains in-frame clones alone and is incomplete. Among 2 million to 2.5 million clones listed, about nine tenths were seen once. The material sequenced was naive CD4+ T cells from PBMCs. Subset: CD45RA+ positively selected. These receptors originate from a man younger than 35 in good health. Some clones in this sample may be carry-over from other donors' samples.

Only one count was recorded for this clone. The rearrangement links TRBV27 to TRBJ2-5, with a possible D match to TRBD1 (5 bases). This CDR3 is built from 13 residues. Germline V gene lookup returns CDR1 MNHEY and CDR2 SMNVEV (reference sequence). V was trimmed by 2 bases and J by 5 bases, leaving 9 bases between them. The CDR3 DNA is TGTGCCAGCAGTTTACAGGGTATGGAGACCCAGTACTTC. As protein: CASSLQGMETQYF.

This clone showed up just once. The chain has TRBV6-5 and TRBJ2-7, with a possible D match to TRBD1 (6 bases). Germline values: CDR1 MNHEY, CDR2 SVGAGI. Between the trimmed V and J ends, which lost 0 bases and 1 base, there was a span of 13 bases. This CDR3 has 16 amino acids. CDR3 residues: CASSYSKTGRSYEQYF. CDR3 in DNA: TGTGCCAGCAGTTACTCGAAAACAGGGAGATCCTACGAGCAGTACTTC.

The chain joins TRBV11-2 to TRBJ2-1; 7 nucleotides agree with TRBD2. The V segment lost 10 bases and the J segment 4 bases; nucleotides outside the gene matches: 13. The germline CDR1 and CDR2 sequences are SGHAT and FQNNGV. The CDR3 is 15 residues long. The CDR3 is CATHPGAGLYNEQFF. The CDR3 DNA reads as TGTGCCACGCACCCCGGAGCGGGGCTATACAATGAGCAGTTCTTC.

This clone was recorded once. This chain connects TRBV11-2 to TRBJ1-1; no reliable D call. V was cut by 4 bases and J by 6 bases, with 18 bases left in between. The CDR3 spans 15 residues. The germline V gene encodes CDR1 SGHAT and CDR2 FQNNGV. CDR3 loop: CASSSFRGSRAEAFF. CDR3 nucleotides: TGTGCCAGCAGCTCCTTCCGAGGCTCTAGGGCTGAAGCTTTCTTT. The full variable domain, rest sourced from reference TRBV11-2 and TRBJ1-1, is EAGVAQSPRYKIIEKRQSVAFWCNPISGHATLYWYQQILGQGPKLLIQFQNNGVVDDSQLPKDRFSAERLKGVDSTLKIQPAKLEDSAVYLCASSSFRGSRAEAFFGQGTRLTVV.

This chain joins TRBV28 and TRBJ1-2; 7 bases are a match to TRBD1. CDR1 MDHEN and CDR2 SYDVKM come from the germline V gene. This CDR3 region has 15 residues. The ends lost 5 bases at V and 4 bases at J; junction bases unmatched: 10. The CDR3 region is CASSQTNRGGYGYTF. The CDR3 coding sequence is TGTGCCAGCAGTCAAACTAACAGGGGTGGCTATGGCTACACCTTC.

A few counts support this clone. The chain carries TRBV5-1 and TRBJ1-1; D is unresolved. The V gene lost 1 base and the J gene lost 1 base, with 11 bases spanning the gap. There are 15 residues in the CDR3. CDR1 and CDR2 (germline): SGHRS, YFSETQ. The CDR3 protein is CASSLYGLGNTEAFF. For the CDR3, the DNA is TGCGCCAGCAGCTTGTATGGCTTGGGGAACACTGAAGCTTTCTTT.

This chain uses TRBV5-1 with TRBJ2-5; TRBD2 matches at 14 bases. Losses at the gene ends were 4 bases for V and 4 bases for J; bases not matched to a gene: 3. This CDR3 spans 15 amino acids. CDR1 and CDR2 (germline): SGHRS, YFSETQ. The CDR3 region is CASSRGLAGAETQYF. The CDR3 DNA is TGCGCCAGCAGCCGGGGACTAGCGGGAGCAGAGACCCAGTACTTC.

This clone was seen just once. CDR3 in DNA: TGCGCCAGCAGCTTGGCCCTGACAGGATCTAACTATGGCTACACCTTC. Protein: CASSLALTGSNYGYTF. The gene calls are TRBV5-1 and TRBJ1-2; tentatively, D is TRBD1 (6 bases). V shed 0 bases and J shed 0 bases, with 12 bases lying between them. The CDR3 extends over 16 amino acids. Per the germline V gene, CDR1 is SGHRS and CDR2 is YFSETQ.

The rearrangement links TRBV18 to TRBJ1-5; 7 bases match TRBD1. The V gene end was trimmed by 2 bases and the J gene end by 3 bases; junction bases not matched to a gene: 7. The CDR3 sequence is 16 residues long. Germline V gives CDR1 KGHSH, CDR2 LQKENI. CDR3 loop: CASSPKQGLNNQPQHF. The CDR3 DNA reads TGTGCCAGCTCACCAAAACAGGGGCTTAACAATCAGCCCCAGCATTTT.